The TCR beta chain described here comes from a study of cytomegalovirus exposure and HLA in healthy donors. Overall study results and limits: Analysis was performed later, and it showed HLA-associated TCR beta chains to be more clonally expanded than equally common others. Sequencing depth roughly uniform across donors was assumed in presence/absence analyses.

The CDR3 length is 14 residues. The V end was cut by 6 bases, the J end by 0 bases, with 12 bases between. Germline V CDR1 and CDR2: SGHRS, YFSETQ. A few counts support this clone. Its cognate antigen is unknown. Use of 60 Vbeta and 13 Jbeta primers characterized the PCR. Authors' methods: Unique TCR beta chains totaled some 81 million in a later count, with 8.5 million to 12 million of them shared. TCRdb's copy holds only in-frame clones and misses some; the assay was immunoSEQ multiplex PCR. That table gives V, J and clone size, and the DNA gave D and trimming. This table holds 85,000 to 100,000 clones, nearly 70% found once.

The sequence derives from a man aged 45-65 years in good health and CMV-seronegative. The sequenced sample was PBMCs. This chain links TRBV5-1 with TRBJ2-5, with D unresolved. The DNA for the CDR3 is TGCGCCAGCATGAGGTCGCAGAACCAAGAGACCCAGTACTTC. This translates into CASMRSQNQETQYF.